This T cell receptor beta chain was retrieved from a study of vaccination and CD4 T cells after COVID-19. Turning to the study itself: Sampling post-COVID took place a median 101 days after diagnosis (range 35 to 161). Cultures designated as controls were supplied with a CEFX pool, an HIV-1 Nef pool, or no peptide.

After removal of 4 bases from V and 2 bases from J, the junction contained 9 bases not matched to a gene. The germline V gene has CDR1 LGHNA and CDR2 YNFKEQ. This CDR3 contains 16 residues. Turning to this clonotype: The antigen remains unidentified.

As for treatment: approximately 11-day PBMC culture with coronavirus spike peptide pools or control peptides (ViraFEST assay). Sequenced with the Oncomine TCR Beta short-read assay was DNA taken from cultured CD4+ T cells. Using its own MiXCR run on the PCR reads, TCRdb lists one record per CDR3 protein. The repertoire has under 15,000 distinct CDR3 sequences, about two thirds of them found once; the top ten carry around 8.7%. Sequenced: CD4+ T cells from blood, cultured in vitro. V usage is TRBV4-2 and J usage is TRBJ2-3, with 7 nucleotides matching TRBD2. The clonotype was recovered from a human donor who had recovered from COVID-19. CDR3 nucleotides: TGTGCCAGCAGCCCGGCGTGGGGGGGGACCACAGATACGCAGTATTTT. Its protein product is CASSPAWGGTTDTQYF.